This T cell receptor beta chain was obtained from a study of T cell clones after liver transplantation (dated by TCRdb to between 2018 and 2021). Turning to the overall study: Samples were obtained from ITN030ST, a randomized trial in which withdrawal of immunosuppression was attempted within 2 years of liver transplantation. Donor-reactive T cell clones were identified by TCRbeta sequencing following a pre-transplant mixed lymphocyte reaction and were subsequently tracked in post-transplant blood. As an antigen-independent comparator for the donor-reactive sequences, third party-reactive TCRbeta sequences from pre-transplant MLRs were identified as well. Three of the eight recipients were HCV-positive; the others were transplanted for non-autoimmune, non-viral indications. Until randomization at 12-24 months post-transplant, subjects were given standard immunosuppression, with no induction therapy. Tolerance meant complete immunosuppression withdrawal for at least one year without liver enzymes rising beyond twice the upper limit of normal. Blood samples were taken pre-transplant, pre-randomization before withdrawal, and post-randomization after full withdrawal or failed withdrawal. A cohort of 8 liver transplant recipients was studied, of whom 3 were classified as tolerant and 5 as non-tolerant. Results the study describes overall, beyond this receptor: Low numbers of available donor cells limited the measurable donor-reactive repertoire in a couple of subjects. The conclusions were considered preliminary, being limited by small, heterogeneous patient numbers and non-standardized post-transplant time points. Once repertoire turnover was taken into account, donor-reactive detection showed a significant reduction for CD4 in 7 of 8 subjects and for CD8 in 8 of 8. Circulating donor-reactive CD4 TCRbeta sequences fell significantly post-transplant in most of the 8 subjects, irrespective of tolerance or HCV status. A greater decline was seen for donor-reactive sequences than for third party-reactive sequences, suggesting partial antigen-specific deletion unrelated to withdrawal success. Without allograft tissue specimens, donor-reactive T cells may have migrated into the graft rather than being deleted.

Spanning cysteine to phenylalanine, the CDR3 consists of 15 amino acids. CDR3 DNA only is kept here, 45 bases in frame from base 1. V lost 4 bases and J lost 6 bases; the stretch between them is 17 bases long. Sequences SGHTA (CDR1) and FQGNSA (CDR2) are obtained from the germline V gene. High-throughput TCRbeta CDR3 sequencing of frozen genomic DNA was performed by immunoSEQ, with PCR amplification, mapping, bias correction and internal controls included. The paper's data handling went like this. Productive rearrangements were kept, and unique TCRbeta sequences were defined by CDR3 nucleotide sequence plus V and J gene. For a sequence to be called donor-reactive, it needed a frequency of at least 0.01% and at least 5-fold expansion in CFSE-low cells compared with unstimulated pre-transplant cells. Per-subject minimum frequency thresholds, based on the lowest-template unstimulated sample, ensured at least 90% detection power. Jensen-Shannon divergence between the top 1000 TCRbeta sequences post- versus pre-transplant served as the measure of repertoire turnover. Two-sided Fisher's exact tests were used to test for changes in how often donor-reactive sequences were detected. The table comes from immuneACCESS by way of TCRdb, which keeps in-frame sequences with V and J called. Part of the clones is missing from these tables; in studies checked, under half for an unresolved V gene and the rest for unknown reasons. That table gives V, J and clone size, and the DNA gave D and trimming. The sample table holds about 75,000 clones, of which 84% were seen once. Of the sample, around 2% is held by the ten largest clones.

In the case of this clone: Its cognate antigen has yet to be identified. Base quality data are lacking; no much larger clone is found one base away.

Thawed unstimulated PBMCs were stained for CD3, CD4 and CD8 and FACS-sorted into CD3+CD4+ and CD3+CD8+ populations. All 8 studied subjects were randomized to withdrawal of immunosuppression. The Qiagen DNeasy Blood and Tissue Kit was used to isolate genomic DNA. The chain was built from TRBV7-2 and TRBJ2-3; the D gene cannot be resolved beyond TRBD1 or TRBD2, each matching 6 bases. This TCR derives from a human patient who received a liver transplant. Some T cells seen after a transplant may have their origin in the graft donor. Sample: CD4+ T cells from blood, taken 48 to 50 months after liver transplant. The DNA sequence follows: TGTGCCAGCAGCTCCGAGGGGGGCAGAGGGGATACGCAGTATTTT. This is translated as CASSSEGGRGDTQYF.